A single sample gave rise to the 13 T cell receptor beta chains below, sequenced in a study of T cell responses to AZD1222 COVID-19 vaccine. Produced via immunoSEQ multiplex PCR; TCRdb's table is partial and in-frame only. The data hold 120,000 or so clones, with roughly nine tenths observed a single time. This material consisted of peripheral blood, taken on day 0 of AZD1222 vaccination. These receptors came from an adult in good health.

The CDR3 coding sequence is TGCGCCAGCAGCTTGGAGGTGGGGATGAACACTGAAGCTTTCTTT. It is translated as CASSLEVGMNTEAFF. The genes are TRBV5-1 and TRBJ1-1, with D unclear. Germline lookup yields CDR1 SGHRS and CDR2 YFSETQ. Trimming shortened V by 0 bases and J by 0 bases, and 9 bases separated the two germline ends. The CDR3 is 15 amino acids.

The chain joins TRBV3-1 (or the pseudogene TRBV3-2) to TRBJ2-7; D not certain. Germline assignment: CDR1 LGHDT and CDR2 YNNKEL (reference sequence). Trimming removed 4 bases at V and 2 bases at J, with 6 bases between. The CDR3 extends over 12 amino acids. The DNA of the CDR3 is TGTGCCAGCAGCCCCGCGGCCTACGAGCAGTACTTC. As protein: CASSPAAYEQYF.

In its sample, this clone ranks as medium-sized. The same CDR3 arises from other DNA sequences in this sample as well. The chain links TRBV5-5 to TRBJ2-7, with TRBD2 as a possible D gene (6 bases). Germline assignment: CDR1 SGHKS and CDR2 YYEKEE (reference sequence). V dropped 0 bases and J dropped 0 bases, with 10 bases sitting between them. This CDR3 spans 15 amino acids. The CDR3 DNA follows: TGTGCCAGCAGCTTGGAGGTTAGCGGCTCCTACGAGCAGTACTTC. This sequence encodes CASSLEVSGSYEQYF.

V usage is TRBV12-5 and J usage is TRBJ1-5; the D is unclear. The CDR3 loop spans 15 amino acids. The V gene lost 0 bases and the J gene lost 0 bases, with 6 bases spanning the gap. The germline gives CDR1 LGHNT, CDR2 FRNRAP. The CDR3 nucleotides read TGTGCTAGTGGTTTGGTCGATTATAGCAATCAGCCCCAGCATTTT. Its translation is CASGLVDYSNQPQHF.

The gene calls are TRBV10-3 and TRBJ2-7, with D tentatively TRBD1 (6 bases). The CDR3 extends over 12 amino acids. Germline CDR1 ENHRY, CDR2 SYGVKD. V dropped 6 bases and J dropped 3 bases, with 9 bases sitting between them. The DNA for the CDR3 is TGTGCCATCAGGGACAGTCTCTACGAGCAGTACTTC. As protein: CAIRDSLYEQYF.

The CDR3 spells CASTGTSSNQPQHF. The CDR3 bases are TGTGCCAGCACCGGGACCTCTAGCAATCAGCCCCAGCATTTT. V is TRBV2 and J is TRBJ1-5; D is perhaps TRBD1 (5 bases). Trimming took off 7 bases at V and 0 bases at J, with 10 bases between the two ends. The CDR3 sequence is 14 residues long. Germline values: CDR1 SNHLY, CDR2 FYNNEI.

The rearrangement joins TRBV7-2 to TRBJ1-1; D is unclear. This CDR3 is built from 13 residues. CDR1 is SGHTA and CDR2 is FQGNSA in the germline V gene. Trimming cost V 0 bases and J 5 bases, with 7 bases left between them. CDR3 amino acids: CASSLALFTEAFF. CDR3 nucleotide sequence: TGTGCCAGCAGCTTAGCCCTCTTTACTGAAGCTTTCTTT.

This rearrangement joins TRBV7-2 to TRBJ1-4; perhaps TRBD1 as D (6 bases). CDR1 is SGHTA and CDR2 is FQGNSA in the germline V gene. V dropped 6 bases and J dropped 3 bases, with 11 bases sitting between them. This CDR3 contains 14 residues. The CDR3 sequence: CASSKGVANEKLFF. The CDR3 DNA reads as TGTGCCAGCAGTAAGGGGGTTGCTAATGAAAAACTGTTTTTT. Supplemented by reference TRBV7-2 and TRBJ1-4, the full variable domain reads GAGVSQSPSNKVTEKGKDVELRCDPISGHTALYWYRQSLGQGLEFLIYFQGNSAPDKSGLPSDRFSAERTGGSVSTLTIQRTQQEDSAVYLCASSKGVANEKLFFGSGTQLSVL.

This clone was observed a handful of times. This chain links TRBV7-9 with TRBJ2-1, with unresolved D. CDR3 length: 12 residues. The V and J ends lost 5 bases and 7 bases respectively, with 9 bases between them. The germline CDR1 and CDR2 sequences are SEHNR and FQNEAQ (reference sequence). The chain's CDR3 is CASSLISNEQFF. The CDR3 bases are TGTGCCAGCAGCCTTATTAGTAATGAGCAGTTCTTC.

The chain employs TRBV19 and TRBJ2-7; 11 bases line up with TRBD2. Germline CDR1 is LNHDA and CDR2 is SQIVND (reference sequence). Trimming took 3 bases from V and 3 from J; bases not matched to a gene: 7. CDR3 length: 16 amino acids. The CDR3 DNA is TGTGCCAGTAGTATTGGTTTAGCGGGAGGGATCTACGAGCAGTACTTC. Translating gives CASSIGLAGGIYEQYF.

V gene TRBV29-1 combines with J gene TRBJ1-1; D not certain. The germline V gene encodes CDR1 SQVTM and CDR2 ANQGSEA. V was shortened by 7 bases and J by 3 bases, with 15 bases between the two germline ends. The CDR3 totals 13 residues. The CDR3 loop reads CSGGGRRDTEAFF. The CDR3 coding sequence is TGCAGCGGGGGAGGGCGTAGGGACACTGAAGCTTTCTTT.

The chain employs TRBV3-1 (or the pseudogene TRBV3-2) and TRBJ2-2; D might be TRBD1 (6 bases). CDR3 size: 14 residues. Germline lookup yields CDR1 LGHDT and CDR2 YNNKEL (reference sequence). V was cut by 0 bases and J by 7 bases, with 9 bases left in between. In DNA form, the CDR3 reads TGTGCCAGCAGCCAAGATTCCAGGGGCGGGGAGCTGTTTTTT. Amino acid sequence: CASSQDSRGGELFF.

The genes are TRBV7-8 and TRBJ2-1; possible D gene TRBD1, 6 bases. This CDR3 comprises 15 residues. The V gene lost 2 bases and the J gene lost 9 bases, with 17 bases spanning the gap. Germline V lookup: CDR1 SGHVS, CDR2 FQNEAQ. The CDR3 DNA follows: TGTGCCAGCAGCTTAAGGGCAGGGGATGAGGGTGAGCAGTTCTTC. Translated, it gives CASSLRAGDEGEQFF.